This section outlines one T cell receptor (beta chain) sequence together with its context. This CDR3 contains 14 residues. Germline-derived CDR1 and CDR2 are ENHRY and SYGVKD. V gave up 3 bases and J gave up 3 bases, with 9 bases separating them. Original data processing: From reference gene primer amplification, estimates of nucleated cell counts were derived. Profiled with immunoSEQ multiplex PCR; TCRdb holds only in-frame clones, not every one. V, J and clone size reflect that table, while D and trimming were determined from the DNA. Of approximately 440,000 clones detected, about nine tenths appear once; the ten largest clones hold 10% to 15%. The sample belongs to a study of blood T cell repertoires in COVID-19. Study-level information: The origin of the acute and convalescent COVID-19 samples was the United States, Italy and Spain. T cells, B-cell-depleted T cells, or PBMCs supplied cDNA or gDNA.

Specimen: peripheral blood. The chain is built from TRBV10-3 and TRBJ2-1; D may be TRBD2 (6 bases). This clonotype was sampled from a woman between 45 and 65 years old with COVID-19, enrolled during active disease. CDR3 sequence reads: CAISEEGGYNEQFF. CDR3 DNA sequence: TGTGCCATCAGTGAAGAGGGAGGCTACAATGAGCAGTTCTTC.